Below are 18 T cell receptor beta chains sequenced from a single sample in a study of T cell responses to AZD1222 COVID-19 vaccine. Profiling relied on immunoSEQ multiplex PCR, and the TCRdb table lists in-frame clones only, not all of them. The sample shows approximately 140,000 clones, 90% of them seen only once. Sequenced here: peripheral blood, sampled 28 days after the second AZD1222 dose. The receptors were gathered from an adult who received the AZD1222 COVID-19 vaccine.

CDR3 loop: CASSKGRGFANEQFF. The CDR3 nucleotides are TGTGCCAGTAGTAAGGGGAGGGGTTTCGCAAATGAGCAGTTCTTC. The rearrangement uses TRBV19 and TRBJ2-1; 7 bases map to TRBD2. The trim removed 4 bases at V and 7 bases at J, leaving 10 bases unmatched. The CDR3 is made up of 15 amino acids. Germline-derived CDR1 and CDR2 are LNHDA and SQIVND (reference sequence).

The J gene is TRBJ1-2, the V gene TRBV25-1; no firm D call. V was pared by 1 base and J by 5 bases, with 11 bases between. The CDR3 is 14 amino acids. Germline V gene data show CDR1 as MGHDK and CDR2 as SYGVNS. In nucleotides, the CDR3 is TGTGCCAGCAGTGAATCCGGTTCAGGTTATGGCTACACCTTC. It yields the protein CASSESGSGYGYTF.

J is TRBJ2-1 and V is TRBV10-3; possible D gene TRBD1, 6 bases. The length of the CDR3 is 18 residues. Per the germline V gene, CDR1 is ENHRY and CDR2 is SYGVKD. The V end lost 2 bases, the J end lost 2 bases, and 19 bases lay between the germline ends. In DNA form, the CDR3 reads TGTGCCATCAGTGAGCCGGGACACGGGAAGGTCGCCTACAATGAGCAGTTCTTC. Translating it yields CAISEPGHGKVAYNEQFF.

The chain carries TRBV6-5 and TRBJ1-2; tentative D call: TRBD1 (5 bases). V was clipped by 6 bases and J by 7 bases, with 15 bases between them. CDR3 size: 13 residues. Germline CDR1 is MNHEY and CDR2 is SVGAGI. Here the CDR3 reads CASSGGGLGGYTF. As DNA, the CDR3 is TGTGCCAGCAGCGGGGGGGGTTTGGGTGGCTACACCTTC.

J is TRBJ1-4 and V is TRBV6-6, with D possibly TRBD1 on 6 matching bases. This CDR3 contains 15 residues. The germline gives CDR1 MNHNY, CDR2 SVGAGI (reference sequence). The V and J ends lost 4 bases and 8 bases respectively, with 17 bases between them. CDR3 sequence: CASSSSGQIREKLFF. The CDR3 DNA reads as TGTGCCAGCAGTTCCTCCGGACAGATAAGGGAAAAACTGTTTTTT.

This clone showed up just a few times. The chain has TRBV18 and TRBJ1-3; 7 bases are a match to TRBD1. The germline V gene has CDR1 KGHSH and CDR2 LQKENI. This CDR3 region has 16 residues. With V trimmed by 2 bases and J by 0 bases, 4 bases remained unmatched. DNA for the CDR3: TGTGCCAGCTCACCAACAGGGGATTCCTCTGGAAACACCATATATTTT. Its protein is CASSPTGDSSGNTIYF.

The sample holds one count of this clone. V gene TRBV14 combines with J gene TRBJ2-1; D is unclear. The CDR3 contains 15 residues. V lost 1 base to trimming and J lost 0 bases, with 7 bases between them. Germline assignment: CDR1 SGHDN and CDR2 FVKESK. The CDR3: CASSQVHSSYNEQFF. In nucleotides, the CDR3 is TGTGCCAGCAGCCAAGTTCACAGCTCCTACAATGAGCAGTTCTTC.

The chain has TRBV19 and TRBJ1-1; 9 nucleotides agree with TRBD1. The germline V gene encodes CDR1 LNHDA and CDR2 SQIVND (reference sequence). With 4 bases clipped from V and 4 bases from J, the junction kept 10 bases outside the gene matches. CDR3 size: 16 residues. The CDR3, as DNA: TGTGCCAGTAGTAATCATGGGACAGGGCTTGGCACTGAAGCTTTCTTT. Protein sequence: CASSNHGTGLGTEAFF.

The chain carries TRBV27 and TRBJ1-1; TRBD1 agrees at 7 bases. The germline V gene has CDR1 MNHEY and CDR2 SMNVEV (reference sequence). This CDR3 has 15 amino acids. V lost 3 bases to trimming and J lost 5 bases; unmatched junction nucleotides: 9. Written as DNA, the CDR3 is TGTGCCAGCAGTTTTACGGCAGGGGGGCCGACTGAAGCTTTCTTT. Amino acid sequence: CASSFTAGGPTEAFF.

V usage is TRBV24-1 and J usage is TRBJ1-2, with 7 bases matching TRBD1. Germline lookup yields CDR1 KGHDR and CDR2 SFDVKD. This CDR3 is built from 14 residues. The J segment lost 2 bases and the V segment lost 4 bases, leaving 3 bases of the junction unmatched. CDR3 coding DNA: TGTGCCACCAGTGACCGGACAGGCAACTATGGCTACACCTTC. As protein: CATSDRTGNYGYTF.

The rearrangement links TRBV6-5 to TRBJ2-2, with D possibly matching TRBD1 (5 bases). The CDR3 sequence is 14 residues long. CDR1 is MNHEY and CDR2 is SVGAGI in the germline V gene. V dropped 6 bases and J dropped 1 base, with 9 bases sitting between them. CDR3 sequence reads: CASRTVGNTGELFF. The CDR3 DNA reads TGTGCCAGCAGGACAGTGGGGAACACCGGGGAGCTGTTTTTT.

V gene TRBV29-1 combines with J gene TRBJ1-1; 8 nucleotides align to TRBD1. The germline V gene encodes CDR1 SQVTM and CDR2 ANQGSEA. The V gene end was trimmed by 2 bases and the J gene end by 3 bases; junction bases not matched to a gene: 5. The length of the CDR3 is 14 residues. CDR3 loop: CSVEIRGRHTEAFF. The CDR3, as DNA: TGCAGCGTTGAAATCAGGGGGCGGCACACTGAAGCTTTCTTT.

CDR3 amino acids: CASRMQGANYGYTF. CDR3 DNA: TGCGCCAGCAGGATGCAGGGAGCTAACTATGGCTACACCTTC. This rearrangement joins TRBV10-2 to TRBJ1-2, with TRBD1 as a possible D gene (5 bases). The CDR3 spans 14 residues. Trimming left V 6 bases short and J 0 bases short, with 11 bases between. In germline, CDR1 is WSHSY, CDR2 SAAADI.

The V call is TRBV28, the J call TRBJ1-1; 7 bases match TRBD1. This CDR3 has 15 residues. CDR1 is MDHEN, CDR2 SYDVKM, per germline. The junction had 3 bases not matched to a gene; V was cut back by 1 base and J by 1 base. CDR3 sequence: CASSLSGTANTEAFF. CDR3 DNA: TGTGCCAGCAGTTTATCAGGGACAGCGAACACTGAAGCTTTCTTT.

CDR3 bases: TGTGCCAGCAGCTACTCCGGACAGGGCTTGGATACGCAGTATTTT. It codes for CASSYSGQGLDTQYF. The chain combines TRBV5-4 with TRBJ2-3, with 8 bases fitting TRBD1. CDR3 length: 15 amino acids. Germline V gene lookup returns CDR1 SGHNT and CDR2 YYREEE (reference sequence). V was pared by 3 bases and J by 6 bases, with 9 bases of the junction left unmatched.

The rearrangement links TRBV27 to TRBJ2-7; tentatively, D is TRBD2 (5 bases). Germline V gene lookup returns CDR1 MNHEY and CDR2 SMNVEV (reference sequence). This CDR3 has 13 residues. V was clipped by 8 bases and J by 4 bases, with 15 bases between them. As DNA, the CDR3 is TGTGCCAGCTCACGCGGAGGAAATTACGAGCAGTACTTC. Its protein product is CASSRGGNYEQYF.

The V gene is TRBV6-1, the J gene TRBJ1-1; TRBD1 matches 7 bases. J lost 8 bases, V lost 1 base, and 7 bases had no gene match. This CDR3 region has 14 residues. Germline V lookup: CDR1 MNHNS, CDR2 SASEGT. CDR3 bases: TGTGCCAGCAGTGAAGACAGGGGAGCCCAGGAAGCTTTCTTT. Protein product: CASSEDRGAQEAFF.

The rearrangement uses TRBV12-3 or TRBV12-4 and TRBJ2-2; 7 bases agree with TRBD2. V trimming: 7 bases; J trimming: 5 bases; junction bases outside the gene matches: 4. The CDR3 covers 13 residues. CDR3 in DNA: TGTGCCAGCAAGGTGGGGGGGACCGGGGAGCTGTTTTTT. Its translation: CASKVGGTGELFF.